Each of the 3 T cell receptor beta chains below was sequenced from the same sample in a study of blood T cell repertoires in COVID-19. The repertoire was sequenced with immunoSEQ multiplex PCR; TCRdb's copy has only in-frame clones and lacks some. The table shows some 170,000 clones, with 75% to 85% occurring only once. The sequenced material came from PBMCs or T cells enriched from blood (not recorded which). The receptors originated from a man aged 40-50 years who had recovered from COVID-19.

The chain links TRBV6-5 to TRBJ1-2; D is unresolved. There are 15 residues in the CDR3. Germline V lookup: CDR1 MNHEY, CDR2 SVGAGI. V gave up 0 bases and J gave up 1 base, with 9 bases separating them. The CDR3 nucleotides read TGTGCCAGCAGTTACTCGAGAGAACTTAACTATGGCTACACCTTC. Encoded protein: CASSYSRELNYGYTF.

The rearrangement uses TRBV10-2 and TRBJ2-1, with 11 bases fitting TRBD2. Germline V gene lookup returns CDR1 WSHSY and CDR2 SAAADI. The J segment lost 4 bases and the V segment lost 3 bases, leaving 2 bases of the junction unmatched. This CDR3 comprises 15 residues. The CDR3 bases are TGCGCCAGCAGTGAAACTAGCGGGGGATACAATGAGCAGTTCTTC. Translating gives CASSETSGGYNEQFF.

This sequence joins TRBV12-5 and TRBJ1-5; a weak D match, TRBD1 (5 bases). Germline-derived CDR1 and CDR2 are LGHNT and FRNRAP. V dropped 7 bases and J dropped 5 bases, with 15 bases sitting between them. The length of the CDR3 is 14 residues. The CDR3 nucleotides are TGTGCTAGTGATCCAGGGTGGAGGGATCAGCCCCAGCATTTT. It translates to CASDPGWRDQPQHF.